The clone carrying this TCR beta chain was detected many times. What it recognizes is unknown. The entry originates in a study of T cells in Graves' hyperthyroidism and ophthalmopathy. Study-wide results and caveats: Most expanded thyroid clonotypes above 0.001 recurred in blood.

V lost 0 bases to trimming and J lost 5 bases, with 11 bases between them. There are 14 residues in the CDR3. Germline values: CDR1 SGDLS, CDR2 YYNGEE. TCR beta CDR3 regions were amplified from RNA. HTBI primers were used for first-round RT-PCR of the TCR CDR3. TCRdb called the multiplex PCR reads again in MiXCR, with one record for every CDR3 protein. Here the sample spans roughly 380,000 distinct CDR3 sequences, about 15% being singletons. Absence of ophthalmopathy progression within 18 months defined stable Graves' hyperthyroidism. Those with hyperthyroidism were 18 to 65 years old, newly diagnosed, and ill for under 2 months.

This clonotype originated in a woman aged 55-69 years with Graves' hyperthyroidism. The material sequenced was blood. V and J are TRBV9 and TRBJ2-5, with D perhaps TRBD2 (6 bases). CDR3: CASSVDTSRETQYF. The CDR3 coding sequence is TGTGCCAGCAGCGTAGACACTAGCCGGGAGACCCAGTACTTC.